The sequence of this TCR beta chain was determined in a study of shared clonotypes between healthy human individuals. Selected positively for CCR7 and CD45RO-negative, naive CD8 cells excluded terminally differentiated effector memory CD45RA+ cells. The CDR3 contains 16 residues. Germline CDR1 and CDR2: SEHNR and FQNEAQ (reference sequence). V was trimmed by 4 bases and J by 0 bases, leaving 13 bases between them. This clone was observed a single time. Method: immunoSEQ multiplex PCR; TCRdb's copy keeps in-frame clones and lacks some. The sample shows roughly 2 million clones, about 95% of them seen only once.

Material: naive CD8+ T cells sorted from blood. This TCR came from a man younger than 35 in good health. The chain links TRBV7-9 to TRBJ2-1; D possibly corresponds to TRBD2 (5 bases). The DNA for the CDR3 is TGTGCCAGCAGCTCTCCCGAAGGGAGCTCCTACAATGAGCAGTTCTTC. Its protein is CASSSPEGSSYNEQFF.